Below, 14 T cell receptor beta chains from the same sample are listed, as sequenced in a study of T cells in women clearing cervical HPV infection. Clones were sequenced by immunoSEQ multiplex PCR, and TCRdb holds only the in-frame ones, with some missing. In all, the sample yields 30,000 to 35,000 clones. The sample was blood buffy coat. These receptors all come from a woman aged 18 to 75 with a cervical HPV16 infection that either progressed to CIN3+ or cleared (not recorded which).

Details on this clone: The read terminates 3 residues before the CDR3 end, so the remaining end is supplied by the germline J gene. J is TRBJ2-5 and V is TRBV5-1; perhaps TRBD1 as D (5 bases). Trimming left V 0 bases short and J 4 bases short, with 10 bases between. This CDR3 spans 14 amino acids. Germline values: CDR1 SGHRS, CDR2 YFSETQ. Partial CDR3 DNA: TGCGCCAGCAGCTTGGGAAGGGGTCGAGAGACC. Its translation: CASSLGRGRET. The complete CDR3 reads CASSLGRGRETQYF.

Comments on this clone: The observed sequence ends 3 residues before the CDR3 terminus, with the missing tail filled in from the germline J gene. The V call is TRBV14, the J call TRBJ2-7, with TRBD2 matching 8 bases. V gave up 4 bases and J gave up 3 bases; unmatched junction bases: 11. Germline V gene lookup returns CDR1 SGHDN and CDR2 FVKESK. CDR3 length: 16 residues. This CDR3 is CASSPGPAGGIYEQYF. The sequenced CDR3 bases are TGTGCCAGCAGCCCTGGCCCCGCGGGGGGCATCTACGAG.

The CDR3 sequence: CASGTANQPQYF. The covered CDR3 bases are TGTGCCAGCGGGACAGCCAATCAGCCG. The rearrangement joins TRBV6-2 or TRBV6-3 to TRBJ2-3; 7 nucleotides align to TRBD1. The CDR3 end lies 3 residues beyond the end of the read and is filled in from the germline J gene. Germline CDR1 and CDR2: MNHEY and SVGEGT. The CDR3 runs to 12 residues.

Concerning this clone: The read halts 3 residues ahead of the CDR3 end, with the missing end drawn from the germline J gene. The V call is TRBV7-2, the J call TRBJ1-2, with 9 positions matching TRBD1. Germline V gene data show CDR1 as SGHTA and CDR2 as FQGNSA. The CDR3 runs to 14 residues. The CDR3 bases that were read are TGTGCCAGCAGCTTAGCTGGGGGACAGGGCGAC. It translates to CASSLAGGQGD. The entire CDR3 protein is CASSLAGGQGDYTF.

To note about this clone: Read coverage stops 3 residues before the CDR3 terminus; the germline J gene supplies the remainder. This sequence joins TRBV29-1 and TRBJ1-2; perhaps TRBD1 as D (5 bases). The V gene's germline CDR1 is SQVTM and CDR2 ANQGSEA. Trimming cost V 4 bases and J 7 bases, with 7 bases left between them. The CDR3 is 10 amino acids. Partial CDR3 DNA: TGCAGCGTTGGGGACTCTGGC. Its translation is CSVGDSG. Given in full, the CDR3 is CSVGDSGYTF.

Concerning this clone: The DNA ends 3 residues before the CDR3 does, and the rest of the CDR3 is filled in from the germline J gene. The rearrangement joins TRBV18 to TRBJ2-5; the match to TRBD2 covers 8 bases. With 2 bases clipped from V and 4 bases from J, the junction kept 9 bases outside the gene matches. CDR3 size: 16 residues. Germline CDR1 is KGHSH and CDR2 is LQKENI. The part of the CDR3 DNA that was read is TGTGCCAGCTCACCAGGGTCGACCCGGGGGGGAGAGACC. Its translation is CASSPGSTRGGET. The entire CDR3 sequence reads CASSPGSTRGGETQYF.

The CDR3 sequence: CASSPGTAQETQYF. The CDR3 bases that were read are TGTGCCAGCAGTCCCGGGACAGCGCAAGAGACC. The V call is TRBV2, the J call TRBJ2-5, with 7 bases identical to TRBD1. The missing CDR3 end, 3 residues past where the read stops, is filled in from the germline J gene. The trim removed 5 bases at V and 2 bases at J, leaving 5 bases unmatched. The germline gives CDR1 SNHLY, CDR2 FYNNEI. The CDR3 is made up of 14 amino acids.

This clone ranks as medium-sized (0.01 to 0.1%) in terms of frequency. The read comes to an end 3 residues before the CDR3 does, leaving the germline J gene to fill in the end. V gene TRBV18 combines with J gene TRBJ2-5; tentative D call: TRBD2 (6 bases). CDR1 is KGHSH, CDR2 LQKENI, per germline. Trimming stripped 0 bases from V and 6 bases from J, with 11 bases between. The CDR3 totals 14 residues. CDR3 region: CASSPPLGGQTQYF. The part of the CDR3 DNA that was read is TGTGCCAGCTCACCACCGTTGGGGGGTCAGACC.

A word on this clone: The read halts 3 residues ahead of the CDR3 end, with the missing end drawn from the germline J gene. The chain couples TRBV7-6 to TRBJ2-7; 7 bases are a match to TRBD1. The CDR3 spans 15 residues. The J segment lost 2 bases and the V segment lost 1 base, leaving 5 bases of the junction unmatched. Per germline, CDR1 SGHVS and CDR2 FNYEAQ. The chain's CDR3 is CASSLGGTETYEQYF. CDR3 DNA (partial): TGTGCCAGCAGCTTAGGTGGGACAGAGACCTACGAG.

Worth noting for this clone: The observed sequence ends 3 residues before the CDR3 terminus, with the missing tail filled in from the germline J gene. The rearrangement links TRBV7-2 to TRBJ2-2; TRBD1 aligns across 7 bases. Germline V lookup: CDR1 SGHTA, CDR2 FQGNSA. The CDR3 extends over 14 amino acids. V was pared by 5 bases and J by 6 bases, with 6 bases of the junction left unmatched. The chain's CDR3 is CASSAWDRPGELFF. The sequenced part of the CDR3 DNA is TGTGCCAGCAGCGCTTGGGACAGACCCGGGGAG.

On this clone: The CDR3 extends 3 residues past the end of the read, so its final part is completed from the germline J gene. This chain joins TRBV19 and TRBJ1-4; weak D call: TRBD1 (5 bases). CDR1 and CDR2 from the germline V gene are LNHDA and SQIVND (reference sequence). The CDR3 is 17 amino acids. CDR3 DNA (partial): TGTGCCAGTAGTGGTGGACTACTTAGCTCTGGGGCCAACGTA. It specifies CASSGGLLSSGANV. The entire CDR3 sequence reads CASSGGLLSSGANVLFF.

Regarding this clone: The DNA ends 3 residues before the CDR3 does, and the rest of the CDR3 is filled in from the germline J gene. This chain joins TRBV6-4 and TRBJ2-2, with a weak D call TRBD2 (5 bases). Germline assignment: CDR1 MRHNA and CDR2 SNTAGT. With 5 bases removed from V and 4 bases from J, the gap between germline ends came to 14 bases. There are 15 residues in the CDR3. This chain's CDR3 is CASSQTVGVTGELFF. CDR3 bases read: TGTGCCAGCAGTCAAACCGTCGGGGTCACCGGGGAG.

Concerning this clone: The read comes to an end 3 residues before the CDR3 does, leaving the germline J gene to fill in the end. The chain combines TRBV7-9 with TRBJ1-6, with D possibly TRBD1 on 6 matching bases. CDR3 length: 13 residues. CDR1 SEHNR and CDR2 FQNEAQ come from the germline V gene (reference sequence). V lost 9 bases to trimming and J lost 7 bases, with 13 bases between them. The CDR3 reads CASHRTANSPLHF. The CDR3 DNA, read in part, is TGTGCCAGTCATCGGACAGCCAATTCACCC.

The CDR3 region is CSEQQGLHGYTF. The covered CDR3 bases are TGCAGCGAGCAACAGGGGTTACATGGC. The chain couples TRBV29-1 to TRBJ1-2, with 7 positions matching TRBD1. The CDR3 extends 3 residues past the end of the read, so its final part is completed from the germline J gene. Germline V gene data show CDR1 as SQVTM and CDR2 as ANQGSEA. This CDR3 has 12 amino acids. With V trimmed by 7 bases and J by 6 bases, 8 bases remained unmatched.